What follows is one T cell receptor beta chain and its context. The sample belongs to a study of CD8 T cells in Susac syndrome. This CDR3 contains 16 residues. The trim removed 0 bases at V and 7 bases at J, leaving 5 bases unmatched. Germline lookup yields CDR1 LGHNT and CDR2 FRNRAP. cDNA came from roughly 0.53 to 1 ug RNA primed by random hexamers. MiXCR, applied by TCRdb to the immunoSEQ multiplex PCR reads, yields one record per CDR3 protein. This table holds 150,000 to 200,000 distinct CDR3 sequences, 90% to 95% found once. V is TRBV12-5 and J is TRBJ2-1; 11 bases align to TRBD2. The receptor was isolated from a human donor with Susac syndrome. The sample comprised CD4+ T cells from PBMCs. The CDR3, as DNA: TGTGCTAGTGGTTTGGTTAGCGGGGGGGCGGGAAATGAGCAGTTCTTC. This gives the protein CASGLVSGGAGNEQFF.